This TCR beta chain was observed in a study of T cell clonotyping in hematopoietic cell transplantation. General study findings and limits: At the given depth, recipient repertoires were over 95% de novo clonotypes. Pathologically expanded recipient clonotypes increased progressively from day 30 to day 180 as diversity fell. CD4 and CD8 repertoire contributions could not be separated without sorting. Higher Inverse Simpson Index values in graft donor and pretransplant recipient predicted broader posttransplant TCR diversity.

About this clone itself: Its antigen is not identified.

V lost 2 bases, J lost 3 bases, and 8 bases lay in between. Germline values: CDR1 SGHNT, CDR2 YENEEA. The CDR3 contains 13 residues. TCRdb's table, derived via immunoSEQ multiplex PCR, lists solely in-frame clones and lacks some. Among about 45,000 clones listed, around 94% were seen once. The sample consisted of peripheral blood mononuclear cells. This TCR derives from a woman in her forties or fifties in good health. Some clones in this sample may be carry-over from other donors' samples. This chain uses TRBV11-3 with TRBJ2-7; D not certain. DNA of the CDR3: TGTGCCAGCAGCTTAAATCTTCTCTACGAGCAGTACTTC. Translating gives CASSLNLLYEQYF. Together with reference TRBV11-3 and TRBJ2-7, the CDR3 gives the full variable domain: EAGVVQSPRYKIIEKKQPVAFWCNPISGHNTLYWYLQNLGQGPELLIRYENEEAVDDSQLPKDRFSAERLKGVDSTLKIQPAELGDSAVYLCASSLNLLYEQYFGPGTRLTVT.